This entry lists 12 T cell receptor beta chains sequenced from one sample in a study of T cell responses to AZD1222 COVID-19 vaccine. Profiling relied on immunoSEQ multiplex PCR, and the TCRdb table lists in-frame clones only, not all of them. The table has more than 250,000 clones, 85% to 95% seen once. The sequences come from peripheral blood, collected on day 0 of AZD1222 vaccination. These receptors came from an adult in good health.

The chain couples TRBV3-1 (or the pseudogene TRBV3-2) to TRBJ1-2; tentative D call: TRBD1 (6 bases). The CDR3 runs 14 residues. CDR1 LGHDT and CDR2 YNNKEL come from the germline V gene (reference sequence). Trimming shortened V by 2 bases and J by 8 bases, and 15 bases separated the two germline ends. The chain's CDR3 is CASSQLGGERGYTF. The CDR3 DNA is TGTGCCAGCAGCCAACTAGGGGGGGAACGGGGCTACACCTTC.

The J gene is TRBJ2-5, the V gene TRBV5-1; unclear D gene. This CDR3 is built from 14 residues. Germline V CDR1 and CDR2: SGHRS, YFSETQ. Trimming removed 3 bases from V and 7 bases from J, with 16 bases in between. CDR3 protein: CASSSGSTDGTQYF. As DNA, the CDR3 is TGCGCCAGCAGCTCTGGGTCTACCGACGGGACCCAGTACTTC.

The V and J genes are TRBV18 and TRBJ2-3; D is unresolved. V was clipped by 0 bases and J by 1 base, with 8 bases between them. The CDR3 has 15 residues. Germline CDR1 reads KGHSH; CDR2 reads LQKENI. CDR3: CASSPPSARTDTQYF. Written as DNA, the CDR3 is TGTGCCAGCTCACCACCCAGCGCACGCACAGATACGCAGTATTTT.

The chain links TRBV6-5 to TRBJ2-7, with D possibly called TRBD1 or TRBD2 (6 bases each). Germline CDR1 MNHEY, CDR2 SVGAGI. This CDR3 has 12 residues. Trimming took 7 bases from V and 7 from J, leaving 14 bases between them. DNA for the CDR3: TGTGCCAGCACCCCCGGGGGCCGGGAGCAGTACTTC. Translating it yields CASTPGGREQYF.

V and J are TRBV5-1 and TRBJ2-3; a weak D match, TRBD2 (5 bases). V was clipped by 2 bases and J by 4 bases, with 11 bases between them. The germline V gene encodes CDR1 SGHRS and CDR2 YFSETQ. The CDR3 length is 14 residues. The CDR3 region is CASSLGLSSDTQYF. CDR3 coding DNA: TGCGCCAGCAGCTTAGGACTCAGCTCAGATACGCAGTATTTT. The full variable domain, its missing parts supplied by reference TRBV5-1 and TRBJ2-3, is KAGVTQTPRYLIKTRGQQVTLSCSPISGHRSVSWYQQTPGQGLQFLFEYFSETQRNKGNFPGRFSGRQFSNSRSEMNVSTLELGDSALYLCASSLGLSSDTQYFGPGTRLTVL.

The CDR3 spells CASSFAGAGREQFF. For the CDR3, the DNA is TGTGCCAGCAGTTTTGCTGGCGCAGGACGCGAGCAGTTCTTC. The J gene is TRBJ2-1, the V gene TRBV28, with D unclear. The CDR3 consists of 14 residues. Germline V CDR1 and CDR2: MDHEN, SYDVKM. The V end was cut by 3 bases, the J end by 10 bases, with 16 bases between.

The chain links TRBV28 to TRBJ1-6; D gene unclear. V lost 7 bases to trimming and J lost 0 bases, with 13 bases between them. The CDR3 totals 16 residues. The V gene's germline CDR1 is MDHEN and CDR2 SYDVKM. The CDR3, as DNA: TGTGCCAGCATAAGGGCCGGGAGCTCCTATAATTCACCCCTCCACTTT. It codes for CASIRAGSSYNSPLHF. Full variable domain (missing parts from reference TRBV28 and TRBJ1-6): DVKVTQSSRYLVKRTGEKVFLECVQDMDHENMFWYRQDPGLGLRLIYFSYDVKMKEKGDIPEGYSVSREKKERFSLILESASTNQTSMYLCASIRAGSSYNSPLHFGNGTRLTVT.

This CDR3 reads CASSLRSGGRARAGELFF. CDR3 coding DNA: TGCGCCAGCAGCTTGAGAAGCGGGGGCAGGGCAAGGGCCGGGGAGCTGTTTTTT. The V gene is TRBV5-1, the J gene TRBJ2-2, with 8 bases identical to TRBD2. CDR3 length equals 18 residues. CDR1 and CDR2 from the germline V gene are SGHRS and YFSETQ. V dropped 1 base and J dropped 6; count of bases not matched to a gene: 14.

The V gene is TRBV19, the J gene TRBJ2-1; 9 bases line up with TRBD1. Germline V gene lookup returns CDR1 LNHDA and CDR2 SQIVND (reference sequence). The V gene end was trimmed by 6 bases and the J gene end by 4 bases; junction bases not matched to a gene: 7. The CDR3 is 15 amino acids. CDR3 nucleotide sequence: TGTGCCAGTAGCTTTTTGGGACAGGGATACAATGAGCAGTTCTTC. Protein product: CASSFLGQGYNEQFF.

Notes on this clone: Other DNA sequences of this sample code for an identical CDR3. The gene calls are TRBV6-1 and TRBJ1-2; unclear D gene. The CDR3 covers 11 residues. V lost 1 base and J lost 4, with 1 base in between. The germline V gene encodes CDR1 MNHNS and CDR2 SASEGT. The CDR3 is CASSEGYGYTF. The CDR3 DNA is TGTGCCAGCAGTGAAGGCTATGGCTACACCTTC.

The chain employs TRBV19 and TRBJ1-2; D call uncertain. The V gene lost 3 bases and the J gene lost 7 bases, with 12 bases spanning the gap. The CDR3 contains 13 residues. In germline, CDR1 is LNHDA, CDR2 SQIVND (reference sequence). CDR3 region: CASSITSEGGYTF. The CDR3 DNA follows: TGTGCCAGTAGTATCACGTCTGAGGGTGGCTACACCTTC.

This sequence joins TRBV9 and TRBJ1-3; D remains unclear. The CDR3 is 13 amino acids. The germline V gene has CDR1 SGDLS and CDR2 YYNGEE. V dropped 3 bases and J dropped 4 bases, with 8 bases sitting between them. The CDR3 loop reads CASSGRDGNTIYF. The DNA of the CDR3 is TGTGCCAGCAGCGGCCGAGACGGAAACACCATATATTTT.